The 26 T cell receptor beta chains below all came from one sample that was sequenced in a study of prognosis after radiotherapy for stage I lung cancer. Two-round multiplex PCR amplified TCR beta CDR3 from genomic DNA. Specific primers for each TRBV and TRBJ gene were what first-round PCR used. TCRdb re-analysed the multiplex PCR reads in MiXCR, keeping a single row per CDR3 protein. The table lists tens of thousands of distinct CDR3 sequences, around 22% of them singletons. The source material was PBMCs, sampled before or after stereotactic body radiation therapy (not recorded which). These TCRs come from a donor over 45 with non-small cell lung cancer.

At least ten counts were recorded for this clonotype. The rearrangement links TRBV3-1 to TRBJ1-1; TRBD1 is a possible D gene (6 bases). The CDR3 is 15 amino acids. Deletions cut 4 bases from V and 3 bases from J, with 15 bases between. CDR1 and CDR2 from the germline V gene are LGHDT and YNNKEL (reference sequence). CDR3 loop: CASSPREGGDTEAFF. CDR3 nucleotides: TGTGCCAGCAGCCCGCGTGAGGGGGGGGACACTGAAGCTTTCTTT. The full variable domain, rest sourced from reference TRBV3-1 and TRBJ1-1, is DTAVSQTPKYLVTQMGNDKSIKCEQNLGHDTMYWYKQDSKKFLKIMFSYNNKELIINETVPNRFSPKSPDKAHLNLHINSLELGDSAVYFCASSPREGGDTEAFFGQGTRLTVV.

In regard to this clonotype: A single base separates this from a much larger clone, so it may be a read error. The CDR3: CASSQDGPRRGRPYEQYF. The CDR3 DNA sequence: TGCGCCAGCAGCCAAGACGGTCCTCGTAGGGGCCGACCCTACGAGCAGTACTTC. The chain uses TRBV4-1 and TRBJ2-7; weak D call: TRBD1 (5 bases). The germline CDR1 and CDR2 sequences are MGHRA and YSYEKL. The length of the CDR3 is 18 residues. V was trimmed by 0 bases and J by 2 bases, leaving 20 bases between them.

This clonotype was seen repeatedly, ten times or more. This chain connects TRBV7-9 to TRBJ1-2; D is perhaps TRBD1 (5 bases). The V gene lost 1 base and the J gene lost 4 bases, with 10 bases spanning the gap. Germline-derived CDR1 and CDR2 are SEHNR and FQNEAQ (reference sequence). The CDR3 extends over 14 amino acids. CDR3 region: CASSLGSRVYGYTF. The CDR3 DNA sequence: TGTGCCAGCAGCTTAGGTTCCAGGGTCTATGGCTACACCTTC. The full variable domain, in which reference TRBV7-9 and TRBJ1-2 provide the parts outside the CDR3, is DTGVSQNPRHKITKRGQNVTFRCDPISEHNRLYWYRQTLGQGPEFLTYFQNEAQLEKSRLLSDRFSAERPKGSFSTLEIQRTEQGDSAMYLCASSLGSRVYGYTFGSGTRLTVV.

The table lists this clonotype with many counts. The chain is built from TRBV10-2 and TRBJ2-1; D ambiguous. Germline values: CDR1 WSHSY, CDR2 SAAADI. With 5 bases removed from V and 5 bases from J, the gap between germline ends came to 13 bases. This CDR3 is 14 amino acids long. The CDR3 here is CASSRLDLNNEQFF. DNA of the CDR3: TGCGCCAGCAGTAGGCTGGACCTGAACAATGAGCAGTTCTTC.

There are many counts of this clonotype. The rearrangement joins TRBV19 to TRBJ1-6; D uncertain. The CDR3 loop spans 14 amino acids. V shed 7 bases and J shed 8 bases, with 15 bases lying between them. In germline, CDR1 is LNHDA, CDR2 SQIVND (reference sequence). The CDR3 DNA sequence: TGTGCCAGTAAAAGCGGCAGTAAGGATTCACCCCTCCACTTT. This translates into CASKSGSKDSPLHF.

This clonotype was seen ten or more times. The chain has TRBV27 and TRBJ1-1, with 9 bases that match TRBD1. Germline loops: CDR1 MNHEY, CDR2 SMNVEV (reference sequence). With 5 bases clipped from V and 9 bases from J, the junction kept 13 bases outside the gene matches. The length of the CDR3 is 15 residues. The CDR3 nucleotides read TGTGCCAGCAGTAACACAGGGGGCTTTATCTTACAAGCTTTCTTT. Translating gives CASSNTGGFILQAFF.

This clonotype was counted at least ten times. The chain combines TRBV24-1 with TRBJ2-3; 8 bases are shared with TRBD2. V trimming: 9 bases; J trimming: 2 bases; junction bases outside the gene matches: 9. The CDR3 length is 15 residues. Germline CDR1 is KGHDR and CDR2 is SFDVKD. CDR3 bases: TGTGCCACCTCGACGATAGCGGGGTCCACAGATACGCAGTATTTT. It is translated as CATSTIAGSTDTQYF.

This clonotype was seen repeatedly, ten times or more. The V and J genes are TRBV3-1 and TRBJ2-5; either TRBD1 or TRBD2 may supply D (5 bases each). V was shortened by 4 bases and J by 4 bases, with 16 bases between the two germline ends. Germline loops: CDR1 LGHDT, CDR2 YNNKEL (reference sequence). The CDR3 extends over 15 amino acids. The CDR3 sequence: CASSRRGERGETQYF. The CDR3 DNA follows: TGTGCCAGCAGCCGCAGAGGGGAGAGAGGAGAGACCCAGTACTTC.

As regards this clonotype: This is likely an artifact of a read error, given a far larger clone one base away. The chain links TRBV7-3 to TRBJ2-3; the match to TRBD2 covers 7 bases. CDR3 length: 16 residues. Germline V gives CDR1 SGHTA, CDR2 FQGTGA. CDR3 nucleotides: TGTGCCAGCAGCTTAGAATATGGGAGGGGCACGGATACGCAGTATTTT. This sequence encodes CASSLEYGRGTDTQYF.

This clonotype was picked up many times. The V call is TRBV5-6, the J call TRBJ2-7; D may match TRBD1 or TRBD2 (6 bases each). V lost 2 bases and J 2 bases, leaving 14 bases between the germline ends. The CDR3 length is 15 residues. Germline-derived CDR1 and CDR2 are SGHDT and YYEEEE. The CDR3 is CASSLEQGGPYEQYF. The CDR3 nucleotides read TGTGCCAGCAGCTTAGAACAGGGAGGACCCTACGAGCAGTACTTC.

This clonotype was counted at least ten times. The chain is built from TRBV20-1 and TRBJ2-2; maybe TRBD1 (6 bases). The CDR3 runs 14 residues. Germline lookup yields CDR1 DFQATT and CDR2 SNEGSKA (reference sequence). Trimming left V 1 base short and J 5 bases short, with 11 bases between. The chain's CDR3 is CSARGGGDTGELFF. Here the CDR3 DNA reads TGCAGTGCTAGAGGAGGGGGTGATACCGGGGAGCTGTTTTTT.

This clonotype was counted ten times or more. V gene TRBV19 combines with J gene TRBJ2-1; 10 nucleotides match TRBD2. Trimming took 5 bases from V and 2 from J; bases not matched to a gene: 6. This CDR3 is 16 amino acids long. Looked up from germline, CDR1 is LNHDA and CDR2 is SQIVND (reference sequence). The CDR3 nucleotides read TGTGCCAGTAGTTCCAGCGGGGGGGCCCCCTACAATGAGCAGTTCTTC. Translating gives CASSSSGGAPYNEQFF.

This clonotype was counted a single time. For the CDR3, the DNA is TGTGCCAGCAGTACTAGCGGGAGAGGCAATGAGCAGTTCTTC. Translation: CASSTSGRGNEQFF. The rearrangement joins TRBV6-2 or TRBV6-3 to TRBJ2-1; 11 bases map to TRBD2. The length of the CDR3 is 14 residues. Germline values: CDR1 MNHEY, CDR2 SVGEGT. J gave up 6 bases and V 5 bases, and 3 bases lay outside the gene matches.

As to this clonotype: It may be a read error: a sequence one base away is much more abundant. CDR3 in amino acids: CASSRSGHVQYF. CDR3 sequence (DNA): TGTGCCAGTAGTAGATCGGGACACGTTCAGTACTTC. The chain has TRBV19 and TRBJ2-4; tentatively, D is TRBD1 (6 bases). V was clipped by 4 bases and J by 11 bases, with 12 bases between them. The CDR3 loop spans 12 amino acids. Germline V gene data show CDR1 as LNHDA and CDR2 as SQIVND (reference sequence).

This clonotype has a count of ten or more. The chain links TRBV9 to TRBJ1-2, with D perhaps TRBD1 (6 bases). Between the trimmed V and J ends, which lost 0 bases and 4 bases, there was a span of 16 bases. The CDR3 extends over 16 amino acids. Germline V gives CDR1 SGDLS, CDR2 YYNGEE. The CDR3 reads CASSVAAAGDLYGYTF. The CDR3 DNA reads as TGTGCCAGCAGCGTAGCGGCCGCAGGGGATCTCTATGGCTACACCTTC.

A remark on this clonotype: With only one base between it and a far larger clone, this is likely a read error. V usage is TRBV6-1 and J usage is TRBJ2-5, with 8 bases fitting TRBD1. The DNA end favors TRBJ2-7, so the J call may be wrong. The CDR3 is 19 residues long. Germline V gene lookup returns CDR1 MNHNS and CDR2 SASEGT. Written as DNA, the CDR3 is TGTGCCAGCAGTGAAGCCTCAAACCCCGAGGACAGGGATGCGTACGAGCAGTACTTC. Amino acids: CASSEASNPEDRDAYEQYF.

This clonotype has at least ten counts. The chain couples TRBV11-3 to TRBJ2-1; 12 nucleotides agree with TRBD2. This CDR3 comprises 15 residues. V shed 1 base and J 5 bases; nucleotides not matched to a gene: 0. Germline assignment: CDR1 SGHNT and CDR2 YENEEA. The CDR3 DNA reads as TGTGCCAGCAGCTTAGGGACTAGCGGGAACAATGAGCAGTTCTTC. Residues: CASSLGTSGNNEQFF.

This clonotype was found many times. The chain carries TRBV7-2 and TRBJ2-1, with 10 positions matching TRBD2. Germline assignment: CDR1 SGHTA and CDR2 FQGNSA. This CDR3 is 19 amino acids long. Unmatched junction bases numbered 17, after V lost 5 bases and J lost 4 bases. This chain's CDR3 is CASSNPRRGGSGGYNEQFF. The CDR3 coding sequence is TGTGCCAGCAGCAACCCCCGACGCGGGGGTAGCGGGGGGTACAATGAGCAGTTCTTC. Full variable domain (outside the CDR3, taken from reference TRBV7-2 and TRBJ2-1): GAGVSQSPSNKVTEKGKDVELRCDPISGHTALYWYRQSLGQGLEFLIYFQGNSAPDKSGLPSDRFSAERTGGSVSTLTIQRTQQEDSAVYLCASSNPRRGGSGGYNEQFFGPGTRLTVL.

This clonotype was seen ten or more times. The genes are TRBV24-1 and TRBJ2-7, with 7 positions matching TRBD1. The CDR3 consists of 15 residues. Trimming removed 4 bases from V and 4 bases from J; junction bases left unmatched: 9. The germline V gene has CDR1 KGHDR and CDR2 SFDVKD. CDR3 bases: TGTGCCACCAGTGACACCAGACAGGGTGGGTACGAGCAGTACTTC. The encoded protein is CATSDTRQGGYEQYF.

This clonotype has a count of ten or more. This chain uses TRBV29-1 with TRBJ2-3; TRBD1 matches 8 bases. The CDR3 loop spans 14 amino acids. The V gene's germline CDR1 is SQVTM and CDR2 ANQGSEA. V lost 6 bases, J lost 2 bases, and 7 bases stayed unmatched. DNA of the CDR3: TGCAGCGTCGGGACAGGAAGCTCCACAGATACGCAGTATTTT. It codes for CSVGTGSSTDTQYF.

This clonotype has a count of ten or more. The gene calls are TRBV5-6 and TRBJ2-5; tentative D call: TRBD2 (6 bases). V lost 0 bases, J lost 4 bases, and 13 bases lay in between. Per germline, CDR1 SGHDT and CDR2 YYEEEE. This CDR3 region has 15 residues. CDR3 in amino acids: CASSLAQGGAETQYF. The CDR3 bases are TGTGCCAGCAGCTTGGCGCAGGGAGGTGCAGAGACCCAGTACTTC.

Comment on this clonotype: A far bigger clonotype differs at one base, so this is likely a read error. Here the CDR3 reads CASSSTGIVTYLDMNTEAFF. The CDR3 bases are TGTGCCAGCTCAAGTACAGGGATCGTCACGTACCTCGACATGAACACTGAAGCTTTCTTT. This sequence joins TRBV6-8 and TRBJ1-1; tentative D call: TRBD1 (6 bases). This CDR3 spans 20 amino acids. V was clipped by 8 bases and J by 0 bases, with 31 bases between them. In germline, CDR1 is MNHGY, CDR2 SAAAGT.

In its sample, this clonotype was seen many times. This rearrangement joins TRBV5-1 to TRBJ1-2; D is unresolved. V lost 4 bases, J lost 0 bases, and 13 bases lay in between. Germline CDR1 and CDR2: SGHRS and YFSETQ. This CDR3 contains 15 residues. The CDR3 sequence is CASSPDGFSNYGYTF. In DNA, the CDR3 is TGCGCCAGCAGCCCGGACGGATTTTCTAACTATGGCTACACCTTC.

This clonotype is medium-sized (0.01 to 0.1%) within its sample. The rearrangement uses TRBV11-3 and TRBJ2-1; 11 bases are shared with TRBD2. Trimming cost V 1 base and J 9 bases; bases outside gene matches: 5. From germline, CDR1 is SGHNT and CDR2 YENEEA. The CDR3 length is 15 residues. CDR3 in amino acids: CASSLGLAGRAEQFF. The CDR3 DNA is TGTGCCAGCAGCTTAGGACTAGCGGGGAGGGCTGAGCAGTTCTTC. Full variable domain (outside the CDR3, taken from reference TRBV11-3 and TRBJ2-1): EAGVVQSPRYKIIEKKQPVAFWCNPISGHNTLYWYLQNLGQGPELLIRYENEEAVDDSQLPKDRFSAERLKGVDSTLKIQPAELGDSAVYLCASSLGLAGRAEQFFGPGTRLTVL.

Ten or more counts support this clonotype. The CDR3, as DNA: TGTGCCAGCTCTCTGGACAGGGCAGGAGATACGCAGTATTTT. It yields the protein CASSLDRAGDTQYF. The genes are TRBV18 and TRBJ2-3; 8 bases match TRBD1. The CDR3 covers 14 residues. Germline CDR1 KGHSH, CDR2 LQKENI. With 6 bases clipped from V and 5 bases from J, the junction kept 7 bases outside the gene matches.

The chain combines TRBV20-1 with TRBJ2-7, with TRBD2 identical over 10 bases. Germline assignment: CDR1 DFQATT and CDR2 SNEGSKA (reference sequence). V was clipped by 6 bases and J by 2 bases; unmatched bases: 13. The CDR3 runs 16 residues. The CDR3 coding sequence is TGCAGTGCGAAAACTAGCGGGGCGGGAGTCACCTACGAGCAGTACTTC. This codes for CSAKTSGAGVTYEQYF.